The 6 T cell receptor beta chains reported below all come from one sample, sequenced in a study of blood T cell repertoires in COVID-19. Assay: immunoSEQ multiplex PCR; the TCRdb copy retains only in-frame clones and omits some. The repertoire consists of more than 70,000 clones, with 70% to 90% occurring once and the leading ten covering 18%. The sample taken for sequencing was peripheral blood. These receptors were collected from a woman older than 75 with acute or convalescent COVID-19.

This chain uses TRBV5-1 with TRBJ1-2, with D perhaps TRBD1 (5 bases). Germline V gene data show CDR1 as SGHRS and CDR2 as YFSETQ. This CDR3 comprises 17 residues. V was cut by 4 bases and J by 2 bases, with 21 bases left in between. DNA of the CDR3: TGCGCCAGCAGCCCGGGACTGGGATCCAGAACGAACTATGGCTACACCTTC. It specifies CASSPGLGSRTNYGYTF.

This clone was seen just once. The chain joins TRBV7-3 to TRBJ2-3; D is unresolved. The CDR3 loop spans 14 amino acids. CDR1 is SGHTA and CDR2 is FQGTGA in the germline V gene. Trimming cost V 3 bases and J 3 bases, with 10 bases left between them. The CDR3 nucleotides are TGTGCCAGCAGCTTCCCTCCCCGGACAGATACGCAGTATTTT. Protein: CASSFPPRTDTQYF.

The gene calls are TRBV19 and TRBJ2-7; a possible D gene is TRBD1 (6 bases). This CDR3 has 14 residues. Deletions cut 0 bases from V and 3 bases from J, with 9 bases between. CDR1 is LNHDA, CDR2 SQIVND, per germline (reference sequence). CDR3 sequence (DNA): TGTGCCAGTAGTATAGATGGACAGTACTACGAGCAGTACTTC. Its translation is CASSIDGQYYEQYF.

The rearrangement uses TRBV5-1 and TRBJ2-7; D is uncertain. The CDR3 runs 13 residues. V lost 0 bases and J lost 5, with 9 bases in between. Germline assignment: CDR1 SGHRS and CDR2 YFSETQ. The CDR3 reads CASSLAVSNEQYF. Here the CDR3 DNA reads TGCGCCAGCAGCTTGGCGGTGTCTAACGAGCAGTACTTC. The whole variable domain, filled in from reference TRBV5-1 and TRBJ2-7, reads KAGVTQTPRYLIKTRGQQVTLSCSPISGHRSVSWYQQTPGQGLQFLFEYFSETQRNKGNFPGRFSGRQFSNSRSEMNVSTLELGDSALYLCASSLAVSNEQYFGPGTRLTVT.

This clone was recorded only once. The rearrangement links TRBV25-1 to TRBJ1-3; 8 bases agree with TRBD1. The junction had 5 bases not matched to a gene; V was cut back by 5 bases and J by 2 bases. Germline V gene lookup returns CDR1 MGHDK and CDR2 SYGVNS. The CDR3 has 15 amino acids. The CDR3 DNA is TGTGCCAGCAGTAACAGGGGGGGGGCTGGAAACACCATATATTTT. Amino acids: CASSNRGGAGNTIYF.

The J gene is TRBJ1-4, the V gene TRBV5-1; 10 nucleotides line up with TRBD1. This CDR3 comprises 15 residues. Trimming at V came to 0 bases and at J to 8 bases, leaving 4 bases not matched to a gene. Germline CDR1 is SGHRS and CDR2 is YFSETQ. The CDR3 spells CASSLVGQGIEKLFF. CDR3 in DNA: TGCGCCAGCAGCTTGGTGGGACAGGGGATCGAAAAACTGTTTTTT.